This TCR beta chain was captured by sequencing in a study of T cell repertoires in cytomegalovirus infection. The CDR3 is made up of 11 amino acids. In germline, CDR1 is SGHTA, CDR2 FQGNSA. V lost 7 bases, J lost 8 bases, and 9 bases lay in between. TCRdb passed the reads through MiXCR, listing each CDR3 protein once. The table shows 640,000 or so distinct CDR3 sequences, with around a third occurring only once. To note about this clonotype: Its antigen is unknown.

Sequenced material: cultured PBMCs, taken from culture after CMV antigen stimulation. The chain links TRBV7-2 to TRBJ2-1; D not resolved. This TCR was recovered from a human donor in good health (CMV status not recorded). Some clones in this sample may be carry-over from other donors' samples. CDR3 sequence reads: CASNFGDEQFF. The CDR3 DNA reads TGTGCCAGCAACTTCGGCGATGAGCAGTTCTTC.